This paragraph reports one T cell receptor beta chain. The antigen is undetermined. The PCR used 60 Vbeta and 13 Jbeta primers. Only in-frame clones appear in the TCRdb table, and some are missing; sequencing was by immunoSEQ multiplex PCR. Of around 150,000 clones in the sample, 65% to 85% were seen once. The donors were healthy bone marrow donors. Likely unrecorded immune exposures existed in these nominally healthy donors. The data are from a study of cytomegalovirus exposure and HLA in healthy donors. General study findings and limits: Some TCR beta chains (around 180 of them) were listed as cytomegalovirus-associated.

Sequences were obtained from PBMCs. This receptor was taken from a woman aged 40-49 years in good health and CMV-seropositive.

Here the CDR3 reads CASTPSLRGALDTQYF. DNA for the CDR3: TGCGCCAGCACCCCTTCCTTGCGGGGGGCCCTAGATACGCAGTATTTT. The chain combines TRBV5-1 with TRBJ2-3; 8 positions agree with TRBD2. The CDR3 loop spans 16 amino acids. V gave up 6 bases and J gave up 5 bases; unmatched junction bases: 14. Germline CDR1 SGHRS, CDR2 YFSETQ. The complete variable domain, with remaining parts taken from reference TRBV5-1 and TRBJ2-3, reads KAGVTQTPRYLIKTRGQQVTLSCSPISGHRSVSWYQQTPGQGLQFLFEYFSETQRNKGNFPGRFSGRQFSNSRSEMNVSTLELGDSALYLCASTPSLRGALDTQYFGPGTRLTVL.